One and the same sample provided the 27 T cell receptor beta chains below, sequenced in a study of OX40 agonist ivuxolimab in advanced cancers. The table came from immunoSEQ multiplex PCR; TCRdb's copy has only in-frame clones and leaves some out. Of 35,000 to 45,000 clones in the sample, just over 85% are singletons; the top ten hold about a fifth. Sequenced here: CD4+ or CD8+ T cells sorted from blood, sampled in a trial of the OX40 agonist ivuxolimab. These receptor sequences come from an adult with an advanced solid tumor such as melanoma, head and neck, liver or kidney cancer.

J is TRBJ1-3 and V is TRBV4-2, with TRBD1 identical over 8 bases. The junction had 3 bases not matched to a gene; V was cut back by 0 bases and J by 2 bases. CDR1 and CDR2 (germline): LGHNA, YNFKEQ. The CDR3 sequence is 16 residues long. The CDR3 here is CASSQDPTGAGNTIYF. The CDR3 nucleotides read TGTGCCAGCAGCCAAGATCCGACAGGGGCTGGAAACACCATATATTTT.

The chain is built from TRBV19 and TRBJ2-7; tentatively, D is TRBD1 (6 bases). Trimming stripped 5 bases from V and 5 bases from J, with 10 bases between. Germline V lookup: CDR1 LNHDA, CDR2 SQIVND (reference sequence). CDR3 length: 12 amino acids. The CDR3 bases are TGTGCCAGTAGTCTACAGGGAGACGAGCAGTACTTC. Protein product: CASSLQGDEQYF.

The chain is built from TRBV19 and TRBJ1-2; D is perhaps TRBD1 (5 bases). The CDR3 spans 16 residues. V was pared by 6 bases and J by 4 bases, with 21 bases between. Germline loops: CDR1 LNHDA, CDR2 SQIVND (reference sequence). This chain's CDR3 is CASRRNRTRAGYGYTF. CDR3 nucleotide sequence: TGTGCCAGTAGGCGAAATCGGACCAGGGCCGGCTATGGCTACACCTTC.

The chain employs TRBV6-5 and TRBJ1-5; a weak D match, TRBD1 (5 bases). Between the trimmed V and J ends, which lost 4 bases and 7 bases, there was a span of 11 bases. The CDR3 has 13 residues. Germline values: CDR1 MNHEY, CDR2 SVGAGI. The CDR3: CASSFYQGQPQHF. DNA for the CDR3: TGTGCCAGCAGTTTTTACCAGGGCCAGCCCCAGCATTTT.

The gene calls are TRBV5-5 and TRBJ1-1, with D unclear. The CDR3 is made up of 14 amino acids. V dropped 0 bases and J dropped 0 bases, with 6 bases sitting between them. CDR1 and CDR2 (germline): SGHKS, YYEKEE (reference sequence). CDR3 region: CASSLGALNTEAFF. CDR3 nucleotides: TGTGCCAGCAGCTTGGGGGCCTTGAACACTGAAGCTTTCTTT.

The DNA for the CDR3 is TGTGCCAGCAGCCACCGGACAGGGGGCACAGATACGCAGTATTTT. This codes for CASSHRTGGTDTQYF. The rearrangement uses TRBV11-2 and TRBJ2-3; TRBD1 matches 9 bases. V was pared by 5 bases and J by 1 base, with 4 bases of the junction left unmatched. There are 15 residues in the CDR3. Germline V lookup: CDR1 SGHAT, CDR2 FQNNGV.

V usage is TRBV5-4 and J usage is TRBJ2-1; D gene uncertain. The CDR3 spans 14 residues. Germline V gene sequence: CDR1 SGHNT, CDR2 YYREEE (reference sequence). Trimming shortened V by 1 base and J by 5 bases, and 10 bases separated the two germline ends. The CDR3 sequence: CASSLFGSNNEQFF. The CDR3 DNA reads as TGTGCCAGCAGCTTGTTCGGCAGCAACAATGAGCAGTTCTTC.

This clone is a singleton in its sample. This chain joins TRBV6-6 and TRBJ1-1; D not resolved. CDR3 length equals 12 residues. Per the germline V gene, CDR1 is MNHNY and CDR2 is SVGAGI (reference sequence). V was cut by 0 bases and J by 6 bases, with 5 bases left in between. For the CDR3, the DNA is TGTGCCAGCAGTTACTCGGGTGCTGAAGCTTTCTTT. As protein: CASSYSGAEAFF.

Only a few counts were recorded for this clone. This rearrangement joins TRBV28 to TRBJ2-7, with D tentatively TRBD2 (7 bases). This CDR3 spans 16 amino acids. V was trimmed by 5 bases and J by 0 bases, leaving 17 bases between them. Germline V gene sequence: CDR1 MDHEN, CDR2 SYDVKM. As DNA, the CDR3 is TGTGCCAGCAGTCCCGTGGGGGGCGGGAGCTCCTACGAGCAGTACTTC. This sequence encodes CASSPVGGGSSYEQYF.

V gene TRBV4-1 combines with J gene TRBJ1-1; possible D gene TRBD1, 5 bases. Germline lookup yields CDR1 MGHRA and CDR2 YSYEKL. The V gene lost 1 base and the J gene lost 4 bases, with 10 bases spanning the gap. CDR3 length: 14 amino acids. CDR3 DNA sequence: TGCGCCAGCAGCCAAGTCTCAGGGAGCACTGAAGCTTTCTTT. It codes for CASSQVSGSTEAFF.

Turning to this clone: This CDR3 is also generated by other DNA sequences in the sample. J is TRBJ2-3 and V is TRBV9; TRBD2 agrees at 8 bases. The ends lost 2 bases at V and 1 base at J; junction bases unmatched: 6. The CDR3 consists of 16 residues. Germline V gives CDR1 SGDLS, CDR2 YYNGEE. The CDR3 sequence: CASSVAREGGTDTQYF. The CDR3 DNA sequence: TGTGCCAGCAGCGTGGCCCGGGAGGGGGGCACAGATACGCAGTATTTT.

This clone showed up just once. The V and J genes are TRBV6-1 and TRBJ1-5; TRBD1 is a possible D gene (5 bases). CDR3 length: 15 amino acids. V was pared by 0 bases and J by 5 bases, with 11 bases between. Germline assignment: CDR1 MNHNS and CDR2 SASEGT. The CDR3 DNA is TGTGCCAGCAGTGAAGCCCGACAGTCCTATCAGCCCCAGCATTTT. This sequence encodes CASSEARQSYQPQHF.

The rearrangement joins TRBV4-2 to TRBJ2-7; the D is unclear. Germline lookup yields CDR1 LGHNA and CDR2 YNFKEQ. The CDR3 covers 13 residues. The V end lost 1 base, the J end lost 2 bases, and 6 bases lay between the germline ends. Written as DNA, the CDR3 is TGTGCCAGCAGCCAAGGAAGCGCCTACGAGCAGTACTTC. This codes for CASSQGSAYEQYF.

The J gene is TRBJ1-5, the V gene TRBV19, with TRBD1 identical over 10 bases. Trimming took 7 bases from V and 7 from J; bases not matched to a gene: 7. The CDR3 is 14 amino acids. The germline V gene encodes CDR1 LNHDA and CDR2 SQIVND (reference sequence). The CDR3 protein is CASKPTGGGQPQHF. Here the CDR3 DNA reads TGTGCCAGTAAACCGACAGGGGGCGGGCAGCCCCAGCATTTT.

The chain recombines TRBV5-8 with TRBJ2-3, with 12 bases fitting TRBD1. Germline V gene data show CDR1 as SGHTS and CDR2 as YDEGEE. CDR3 length: 14 residues. The trim removed 7 bases at V and 3 bases at J, leaving 3 bases unmatched. The CDR3 loop is CASGDRGQTDTQYF. DNA of the CDR3: TGTGCCAGCGGGGACAGGGGGCAGACAGATACGCAGTATTTT. The whole variable domain, filled in from reference TRBV5-8 and TRBJ2-3, reads EAGVTQSPTHLIKTRGQQATLRCSPISGHTSVYWYQQALGLGLQFLLWYDEGEERNRGNFPPRFSGRQFPNYSSELNVNALELEDSALYLCASGDRGQTDTQYFGPGTRLTVL.

The J gene is TRBJ1-5, the V gene TRBV28, with TRBD1 matching 7 bases. CDR1 MDHEN and CDR2 SYDVKM come from the germline V gene. The CDR3 sequence is 16 residues long. The trim removed 5 bases at V and 5 bases at J, leaving 12 bases unmatched. CDR3 protein: CASSKQPGGRDQPQHF. The CDR3, as DNA: TGTGCCAGCAGTAAACAGCCAGGGGGGCGGGATCAGCCCCAGCATTTT.

The chain couples TRBV7-8 to TRBJ2-7; the D is unclear. The V end was cut by 3 bases, the J end by 1 base, with 4 bases between. From germline, CDR1 is SGHVS and CDR2 FQNEAQ. The CDR3 length is 12 residues. The CDR3 reads CASSFDSYEQYF. The CDR3 region has the DNA TGTGCCAGCAGCTTCGATTCCTACGAGCAGTACTTC.

V and J are TRBV9 and TRBJ2-1; tentative D call: TRBD2 (5 bases). Germline CDR1 is SGDLS and CDR2 is YYNGEE. Between the trimmed V and J ends, which lost 4 bases and 6 bases, there was a span of 11 bases. This CDR3 has 13 amino acids. CDR3 nucleotides: TGTGCCAGCAGCCGTCCCGGGGTCAATGAGCAGTTCTTC. This codes for CASSRPGVNEQFF.

The chain employs TRBV4-1 and TRBJ2-3; 8 nucleotides match TRBD2. There are 16 residues in the CDR3. Trimming cost V 1 base and J 0 bases; bases outside gene matches: 3. The germline gives CDR1 MGHRA, CDR2 YSYEKL. This CDR3 is CASSQGSGGSTDTQYF. The CDR3 DNA reads as TGCGCCAGCAGCCAAGGGTCGGGGGGGAGCACAGATACGCAGTATTTT.

The chain combines TRBV7-2 with TRBJ2-5; D gene ambiguous. Trimming took 6 bases from V and 5 from J, leaving 16 bases between them. CDR3 length: 14 amino acids. Germline V gene data show CDR1 as SGHTA and CDR2 as FQGNSA. The CDR3: CASSSGHLWETQYF. The DNA for the CDR3 is TGTGCCAGCAGTTCCGGGCACCTATGGGAGACCCAGTACTTC.

The chain uses TRBV5-6 and TRBJ2-2, with D perhaps given as TRBD1 or TRBD2 (5 bases each). The germline V gene has CDR1 SGHDT and CDR2 YYEEEE. This CDR3 comprises 15 residues. V was trimmed by 4 bases and J by 0 bases, leaving 10 bases between them. The CDR3 region is CASSGTGANTGELFF. The CDR3 DNA reads TGTGCCAGCAGCGGGACGGGTGCGAACACCGGGGAGCTGTTTTTT. Complete variable domain (other parts from reference TRBV5-6 and TRBJ2-2): DAGVTQSPTHLIKTRGQQVTLRCSPKSGHDTVSWYQQALGQGPQFIFQYYEEEERQRGNFPDRFSGHQFPNYSSELNVNALLLGDSALYLCASSGTGANTGELFFGEGSRLTVL.

The V gene is TRBV11-2, the J gene TRBJ2-1, with TRBD1 matching 7 bases. The CDR3 is 16 residues long. V dropped 2 bases and J dropped 4; count of bases not matched to a gene: 8. Germline CDR1 reads SGHAT; CDR2 reads FQNNGV. The CDR3 sequence is CASSLWTGTAYNEQFF. The CDR3 DNA reads as TGTGCCAGCAGCTTATGGACCGGGACAGCTTACAATGAGCAGTTCTTC.

The gene calls are TRBV30 and TRBJ2-7; no definite D call. The V gene lost 0 bases and the J gene lost 6 bases, with 9 bases spanning the gap. There are 12 residues in the CDR3. Germline CDR1 is GTSNPN and CDR2 is SVGIG (reference sequence). In DNA, the CDR3 is TGTGCCTGGAGTGTTCTGTTTCCCGAGCAGTACTTC. Residues: CAWSVLFPEQYF.

This chain connects TRBV9 to TRBJ1-4; D ambiguous. V was trimmed by 4 bases and J by 10 bases, leaving 17 bases between them. The CDR3 consists of 14 residues. Germline CDR1 reads SGDLS; CDR2 reads YYNGEE. The CDR3 coding sequence is TGTGCCAGCAGCCCGGCCCGGGGTTCGGGAAAACTGTTTTTT. Translated, it gives CASSPARGSGKLFF.

This clone was recorded once. The chain uses TRBV19 and TRBJ2-4, with D possibly TRBD2 on 6 matching bases. The CDR3 is 14 residues long. Per the germline V gene, CDR1 is LNHDA and CDR2 is SQIVND (reference sequence). V dropped 5 bases and J dropped 4 bases, with 12 bases sitting between them. This chain's CDR3 is CASSPRDGKNIQYF. The DNA for the CDR3 is TGTGCCAGTAGTCCGCGGGACGGGAAAAACATTCAGTACTTC.

The chain couples TRBV6-6 to TRBJ1-4; D is undetermined. CDR1 is MNHNY and CDR2 is SVGAGI in the germline V gene (reference sequence). The V and J ends lost 5 bases and 0 bases respectively, with 13 bases between them. The CDR3 runs to 16 residues. This CDR3 reads CASSTYGGATNEKLFF. In DNA form, the CDR3 reads TGTGCCAGCAGTACGTATGGAGGCGCAACTAATGAAAAACTGTTTTTT.

The V gene is TRBV29-1, the J gene TRBJ1-2; TRBD1 matches at 10 bases. The CDR3 runs to 13 residues. Germline CDR1 reads SQVTM; CDR2 reads ANQGSEA. Losses at the gene ends were 6 bases for V and 4 bases for J; bases not matched to a gene: 5. CDR3 nucleotide sequence: TGCAGCGTGGAGACAGGGGGCTCCTATGGCTACACCTTC. Its protein is CSVETGGSYGYTF.